This TCR beta chain was captured in a study of T cell clonality in common variable immunodeficiency. Study observations and caveats: Reportedly, TCR beta sequences from common variable immunodeficiency showed fewer deletions and N-nucleotide insertions. T cell subpopulation sequencing would be needed to explain CVID clonality.

This clone was seen at least ten times. As yet, its antigen is unknown. The read ends 3 residues early relative to the CDR3; the germline J gene fills the gap. The CVID group had 15 females and 29 males, mean age around 40. CVID subjects were neither ill nor on immunomodulatory or immunosuppressive medication at sampling. V was clipped by 2 bases and J by 5 bases, with 6 bases between them. The CDR3 has 12 amino acids. The V gene's germline CDR1 is SGHTA and CDR2 FQGNSA. The method was immunoSEQ multiplex PCR; TCRdb's version includes in-frame clones alone and lacks a portion of them. The sample is made up of tens of thousands of clones, none counted only once.

Sequencing was done on a sample of peripheral blood mononuclear cells. This chain uses TRBV7-2 with TRBJ1-2; D may be TRBD1 (5 bases). The receptor was derived from a human donor with common variable immunodeficiency. The sequenced part of the CDR3 DNA is TGTGCCAGCAGCTTACAGGGATATGGC. Encoded protein: CASSLQGYG. The full CDR3 protein reads CASSLQGYGYTF.